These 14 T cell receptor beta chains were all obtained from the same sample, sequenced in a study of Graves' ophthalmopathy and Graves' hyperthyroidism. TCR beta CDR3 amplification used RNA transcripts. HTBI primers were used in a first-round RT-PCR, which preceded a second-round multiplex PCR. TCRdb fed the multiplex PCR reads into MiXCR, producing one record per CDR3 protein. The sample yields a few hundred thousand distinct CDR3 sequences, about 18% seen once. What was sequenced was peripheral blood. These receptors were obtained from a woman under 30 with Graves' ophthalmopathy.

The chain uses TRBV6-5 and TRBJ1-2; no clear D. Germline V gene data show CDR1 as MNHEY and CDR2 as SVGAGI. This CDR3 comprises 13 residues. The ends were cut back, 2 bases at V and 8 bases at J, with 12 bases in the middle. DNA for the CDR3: TGTGCCAGCAGTTACGCCGGGCTGGACGGCTACACCTTC. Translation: CASSYAGLDGYTF.

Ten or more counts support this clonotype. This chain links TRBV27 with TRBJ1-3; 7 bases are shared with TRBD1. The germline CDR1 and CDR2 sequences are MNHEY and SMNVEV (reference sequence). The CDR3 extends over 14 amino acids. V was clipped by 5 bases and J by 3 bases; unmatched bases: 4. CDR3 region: CASSMTGSGNTIYF. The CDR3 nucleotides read TGTGCCAGCAGTATGACAGGGAGTGGAAACACCATATATTTT.

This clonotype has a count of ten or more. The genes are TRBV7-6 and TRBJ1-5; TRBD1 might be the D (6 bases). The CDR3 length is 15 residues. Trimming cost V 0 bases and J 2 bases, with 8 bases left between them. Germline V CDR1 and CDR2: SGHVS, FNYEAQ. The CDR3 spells CASSLAAGGNQPQHF. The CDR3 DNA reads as TGTGCCAGCAGCTTAGCGGCAGGGGGCAATCAGCCCCAGCATTTT.

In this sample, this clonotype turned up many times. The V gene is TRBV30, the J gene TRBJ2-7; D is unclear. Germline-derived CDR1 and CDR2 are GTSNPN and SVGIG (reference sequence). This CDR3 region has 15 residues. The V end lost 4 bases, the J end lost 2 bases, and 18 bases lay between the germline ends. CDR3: CAWNLVFGSTYEQYF. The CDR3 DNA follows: TGTGCCTGGAACCTGGTCTTTGGTAGTACCTACGAGCAGTACTTC.

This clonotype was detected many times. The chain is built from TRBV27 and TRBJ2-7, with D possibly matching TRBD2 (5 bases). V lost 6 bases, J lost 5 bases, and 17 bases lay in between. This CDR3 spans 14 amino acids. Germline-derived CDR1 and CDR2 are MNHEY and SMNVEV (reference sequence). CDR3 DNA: TGTGCCAGCAGCCAATTAGGAGGAGCTCACGAGCAGTACTTC. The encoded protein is CASSQLGGAHEQYF.

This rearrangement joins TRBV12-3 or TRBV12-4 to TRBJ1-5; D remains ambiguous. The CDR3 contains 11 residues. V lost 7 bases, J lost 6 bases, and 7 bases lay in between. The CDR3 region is CASIPGQPQHF. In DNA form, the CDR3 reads TGTGCCAGCATCCCGGGTCAGCCCCAGCATTTT.

The CDR3 sequence is CASRTLRGRGYEQYF. The CDR3 DNA reads as TGTGCCAGCAGAACCCTTCGCGGGAGGGGGTACGAGCAGTACTTC. This chain joins TRBV28 and TRBJ2-7, with 9 bases aligning to TRBD2. The germline V gene has CDR1 MDHEN and CDR2 SYDVKM. The V gene end was trimmed by 6 bases and the J gene end by 4 bases; junction bases not matched to a gene: 10. The CDR3 covers 15 residues. Combining the CDR3 with reference TRBV28 and TRBJ2-7 gives the whole variable domain DVKVTQSSRYLVKRTGEKVFLECVQDMDHENMFWYRQDPGLGLRLIYFSYDVKMKEKGDIPEGYSVSREKKERFSLILESASTNQTSMYLCASRTLRGRGYEQYFGPGTRLTVT.

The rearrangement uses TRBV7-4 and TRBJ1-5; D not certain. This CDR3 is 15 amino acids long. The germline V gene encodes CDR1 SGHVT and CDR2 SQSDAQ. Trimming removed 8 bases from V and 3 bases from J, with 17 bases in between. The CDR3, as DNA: TGTGCCAGCCGACTCGTGGGAGGGAACAATCAGCCCCAGCATTTT. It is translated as CASRLVGGNNQPQHF.

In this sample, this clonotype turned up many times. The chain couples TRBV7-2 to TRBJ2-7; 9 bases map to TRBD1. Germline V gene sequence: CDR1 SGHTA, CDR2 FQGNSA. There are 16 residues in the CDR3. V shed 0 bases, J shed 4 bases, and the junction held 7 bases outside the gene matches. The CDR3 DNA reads TGTGCCAGCAGCTTAGCGTCACAGGGGGCGGGTTACGAGCAGTACTTC. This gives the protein CASSLASQGAGYEQYF.

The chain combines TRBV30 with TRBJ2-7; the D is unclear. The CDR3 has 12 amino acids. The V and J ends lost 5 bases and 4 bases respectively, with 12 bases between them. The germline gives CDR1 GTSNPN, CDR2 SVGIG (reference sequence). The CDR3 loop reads CAWDAGAYEQYF. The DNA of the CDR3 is TGTGCCTGGGACGCAGGAGCTTACGAGCAGTACTTC.

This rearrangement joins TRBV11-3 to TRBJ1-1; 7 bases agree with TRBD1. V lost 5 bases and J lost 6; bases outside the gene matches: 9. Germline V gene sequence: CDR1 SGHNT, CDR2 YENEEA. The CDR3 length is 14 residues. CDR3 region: CASSPSVTGSEAFF. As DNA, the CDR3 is TGTGCCAGCAGCCCAAGTGTGACAGGGTCTGAAGCTTTCTTT.

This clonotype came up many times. The CDR3 sequence is CASSSRRRGGPNTEAFF. The CDR3 nucleotides are TGTGCCAGCAGTTCAAGGCGCCGGGGGGGTCCGAACACTGAAGCTTTCTTT. The chain uses TRBV28 and TRBJ1-1; D is possibly TRBD1 (5 bases). CDR1 and CDR2 (germline): MDHEN, SYDVKM. The CDR3 sequence is 17 residues long. Trimming shortened V by 4 bases and J by 1 base, and 19 bases separated the two germline ends.

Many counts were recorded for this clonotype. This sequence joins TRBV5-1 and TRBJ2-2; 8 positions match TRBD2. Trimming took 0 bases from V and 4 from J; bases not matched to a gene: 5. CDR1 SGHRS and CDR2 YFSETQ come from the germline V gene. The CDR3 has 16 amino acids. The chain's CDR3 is CASSLVPGGPTGELFF. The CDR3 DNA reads TGCGCCAGCAGCTTGGTGCCGGGAGGGCCCACCGGGGAGCTGTTTTTT.

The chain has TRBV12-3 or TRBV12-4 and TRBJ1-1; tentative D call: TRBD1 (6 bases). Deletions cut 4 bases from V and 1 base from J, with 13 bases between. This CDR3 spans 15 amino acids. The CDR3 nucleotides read TGTGCCAGCAGTTGGGCACAGGGACAGAACACTGAAGCTTTCTTT. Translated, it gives CASSWAQGQNTEAFF.